This T cell receptor beta chain derives from a study of T cells expressing NK-cell markers. 5'RACE template switching with UMIs generated TCR beta cDNA. TCRdb reprocessed the 5' RACE reads, with one entry per CDR3 protein and no DNA. In all, the sample yields 200,000 to 300,000 distinct CDR3 sequences. The CDR3 consists of 16 residues. Germline CDR1 is DFQATT and CDR2 is SNEGSKA (reference sequence). The V gene is TRBV20-1, the J gene TRBJ2-1; as DNA is missing, the TRBD2 call by TCRdb cannot be tested. The sequenced material came from blood T cells: a sorted CD56 or NKG2C T cell subset, CD4+ or CD8+ T cells, or bulk PBMC T cells (not recorded which). The receptor was derived from a woman aged 18 to 75 in good health. CDR3 protein: CSARDQKAGGPDEQFF.